Below, 27 T cell receptor beta chains from the same sample are listed, as sequenced in a study of T cell repertoires in cytomegalovirus infection. TCRdb reprocessed the reads with MiXCR, giving one entry per CDR3 protein. The data contain 310,000 or so distinct CDR3 sequences, approximately 25% of them seen just once; the ten biggest clones take up less than 15%. No antigen has been assigned to these receptors. The sample in question was cultured PBMCs, obtained from culture after CMV antigen stimulation. These receptors originate from a human donor in good health (CMV status not recorded). Some clones in this sample may be carry-over from other donors' samples.

The chain uses TRBV20-1 and TRBJ1-1; possible D gene TRBD1, 6 bases. Trimming took 8 bases from V and 0 from J, leaving 19 bases between them. CDR3 size: 15 residues. Germline V gene sequence: CDR1 DFQATT, CDR2 SNEGSKA (reference sequence). The DNA of the CDR3 is TGCAGTTCAAAACCGACAGGCTCGGTGAACACTGAAGCTTTCTTT. Amino acid sequence: CSSKPTGSVNTEAFF.

This clonotype was detected many times. The chain has TRBV7-2 and TRBJ1-5, with 8 bases lining up with TRBD1. CDR1 SGHTA and CDR2 FQGNSA come from the germline V gene. V lost 5 bases to trimming and J lost 7 bases; unmatched junction nucleotides: 7. This CDR3 has 14 residues. The CDR3 nucleotides are TGTGCCAGCAGCGTTCGGACAGGGAAACAGCCCCAGCATTTT. Amino acid sequence: CASSVRTGKQPQHF.

There are many counts of this clonotype. The gene calls are TRBV7-2 and TRBJ1-1; 12 bases map to TRBD1. Germline V gene data show CDR1 as SGHTA and CDR2 as FQGNSA. The CDR3 is 15 residues long. Losses at the gene ends were 5 bases for V and 8 bases for J; bases not matched to a gene: 9. The CDR3 loop reads CASSPTGTGGREAFF. As DNA, the CDR3 is TGTGCCAGCAGCCCAACCGGGACAGGGGGCAGGGAAGCTTTCTTT. Based on the CDR3 plus reference TRBV7-2 and TRBJ1-1, the full variable domain is GAGVSQSPSNKVTEKGKDVELRCDPISGHTALYWYRQSLGQGLEFLIYFQGNSAPDKSGLPSDRFSAERTGGSVSTLTIQRTQQEDSAVYLCASSPTGTGGREAFFGQGTRLTVV.

The CDR3 DNA reads as TGTGCCAGCAGTTACTCGACTAGCGGGAGGGCCGGAGATACGCAGTATTTT. Its protein product is CASSYSTSGRAGDTQYF. The gene calls are TRBV6-6 and TRBJ2-3; 14 nucleotides match TRBD2. CDR1 MNHNY and CDR2 SVGAGI come from the germline V gene (reference sequence). Trimming cost V 0 bases and J 5 bases; bases outside gene matches: 4. This CDR3 spans 17 amino acids.

Remarks on this clonotype: It may be a read error: a sequence one base away is much more abundant. The V call is TRBV7-2, the J call TRBJ1-1, with 9 bases lining up with TRBD1. Germline CDR1 and CDR2: SGHTA and FQGNSA. V dropped 1 base and J dropped 7; count of bases not matched to a gene: 4. The CDR3 is 14 residues long. Written as DNA, the CDR3 is TGTGCCAGCAGCTTAGGGGGACAGGGCATTGAAGCTTTCTTT. It translates to CASSLGGQGIEAFF.

This clonotype was found a few times. The CDR3 nucleotides read TGTGCCAGCAGCCAAGGGATGAACACTGAAGCTTTCTTT. As protein: CASSQGMNTEAFF. The gene calls are TRBV14 and TRBJ1-1, with no clear D. The CDR3 is 13 amino acids. Germline-derived CDR1 and CDR2 are SGHDN and FVKESK. V was clipped by 1 base and J by 0 bases, with 3 bases between them.

This clonotype was seen only a few times. The chain uses TRBV18 and TRBJ2-3; the D gene is possibly TRBD2 (6 bases). Trimming removed 6 bases at V and 4 bases at J, with 14 bases between. The CDR3 sequence is 14 residues long. The germline V gene has CDR1 KGHSH and CDR2 LQKENI. Here the CDR3 DNA reads TGTGCCAGCTCCCCGGGAGTTCGAGCAGATACGCAGTATTTT. Protein product: CASSPGVRADTQYF.

This clonotype turned up a few times. This chain's CDR3 is CASSFDGQGYNEQFF. CDR3 in DNA: TGTGCCAGCAGCTTTGATGGACAGGGGTACAATGAGCAGTTCTTC. The chain joins TRBV11-3 to TRBJ2-1; 9 bases line up with TRBD1. CDR1 is SGHNT and CDR2 is YENEEA in the germline V gene. J lost 4 bases, V lost 3 bases, and 4 bases had no gene match. The CDR3 is made up of 15 amino acids.

Of note for this clonotype: This may stem from a read error, because a much larger clone lies one nucleotide away. This chain uses TRBV7-9 with TRBJ2-6; D is undetermined. Germline CDR1 and CDR2: SEHNR and FQNEAQ (reference sequence). CDR3 length equals 14 residues. V lost 2 bases to trimming and J lost 3 bases, with 5 bases between them. CDR3 sequence (DNA): TGTGCCAGCAGCTTATCGGGTGGGGCCAACGTCCTGACTTTC. The encoded protein is CASSLSGGANVLTF.

This chain uses TRBV11-2 with TRBJ2-5; 7 nucleotides match TRBD1. Germline CDR1 is SGHAT and CDR2 is FQNNGV. CDR3 size: 15 residues. V shed 5 bases, J shed 2 bases, and the junction held 8 bases outside the gene matches. The CDR3: CASSTWGTAQETQYF. The CDR3 region has the DNA TGTGCCAGCAGCACGTGGGGGACAGCACAAGAGACCCAGTACTTC.

This clonotype was observed many times. The chain couples TRBV7-2 to TRBJ2-7, with 11 bases that match TRBD2. This CDR3 has 18 amino acids. Germline trimming cut 5 bases from V and 2 bases from J; bases unmatched to any gene: 14. Germline CDR1 and CDR2: SGHTA and FQGNSA. The CDR3 DNA reads as TGTGCCAGCAGCATTTATTTAACTAGCGGGAGTAGGACCTACGAGCAGTACTTC. Translation gives CASSIYLTSGSRTYEQYF. The whole variable domain, filled in from reference TRBV7-2 and TRBJ2-7, reads GAGVSQSPSNKVTEKGKDVELRCDPISGHTALYWYRQSLGQGLEFLIYFQGNSAPDKSGLPSDRFSAERTGGSVSTLTIQRTQQEDSAVYLCASSIYLTSGSRTYEQYFGPGTRLTVT.

V is TRBV20-1 and J is TRBJ2-1, with D tentatively TRBD1 or TRBD2 (5 bases each). The CDR3 extends over 15 amino acids. The V gene lost 4 bases and the J gene lost 0 bases, with 13 bases spanning the gap. CDR1 is DFQATT, CDR2 SNEGSKA, per germline (reference sequence). CDR3 DNA: TGCAGTGCTACGGTTGGGACCACCTCCTACAATGAGCAGTTCTTC. This translates into CSATVGTTSYNEQFF.

The sample holds many counts of this clonotype. The chain has TRBV7-8 and TRBJ2-2, with 9 bases identical to TRBD2. This CDR3 comprises 15 residues. Per germline, CDR1 SGHVS and CDR2 FQNEAQ. V dropped 8 bases and J dropped 4; count of bases not matched to a gene: 8. The CDR3 DNA reads as TGTGCCAGCTCTCGACTAGCGGAGATCACCGGGGAGCTGTTTTTT. This codes for CASSRLAEITGELFF.

This clonotype has just a few counts. The chain has TRBV24-1 and TRBJ2-1, with TRBD1 as a possible D gene (6 bases). V was trimmed by 3 bases and J by 4 bases, leaving 9 bases between them. The length of the CDR3 is 14 residues. In germline, CDR1 is KGHDR, CDR2 SFDVKD. CDR3 sequence: CATSDLDRYNEQFF. The CDR3 DNA reads TGTGCCACCAGTGATCTGGACAGATACAATGAGCAGTTCTTC.

This clonotype occurred a few times. This chain connects TRBV7-2 to TRBJ2-2; tentatively, D is TRBD2 (6 bases). The V and J ends lost 1 base and 5 bases respectively, with 11 bases between them. The germline V gene encodes CDR1 SGHTA and CDR2 FQGNSA. This CDR3 has 15 amino acids. CDR3 sequence reads: CASSLGATRTGELFF. For the CDR3, the DNA is TGTGCCAGCAGCTTAGGTGCGACTAGGACCGGGGAGCTGTTTTTT.

This clonotype was observed at least ten times. The chain links TRBV20-1 to TRBJ2-1; D not certain. Germline CDR1 DFQATT, CDR2 SNEGSKA (reference sequence). V gave up 3 bases and J gave up 0 bases, with 12 bases separating them. CDR3 size: 15 residues. The CDR3 bases are TGCAGTGCTAGGGTTGTCCCTAGCTCCTACAATGAGCAGTTCTTC. Its protein is CSARVVPSSYNEQFF.

This clonotype was seen a few times. The chain carries TRBV27 and TRBJ2-7; 7 nucleotides align to TRBD2. CDR1 and CDR2 (germline): MNHEY, SMNVEV (reference sequence). J gave up 7 bases and V 3 bases, and 9 bases lay outside the gene matches. This CDR3 has 14 amino acids. For the CDR3, the DNA is TGTGCCAGCAGTTTGGCGGGAGTCGTTGAAGAGCAGTACTTC. Its translation is CASSLAGVVEEQYF.

A few counts support this clonotype. V is TRBV28 and J is TRBJ2-7, with D uncertain. This CDR3 has 12 residues. Trimming cost V 3 bases and J 5 bases, with 8 bases left between them. In germline, CDR1 is MDHEN, CDR2 SYDVKM. As DNA, the CDR3 is TGTGCCAGCAGTTTTATCTCGGACGAGCAGTACTTC. Translating it yields CASSFISDEQYF.

This chain joins TRBV6-5 and TRBJ1-1; unclear D gene. CDR1 MNHEY and CDR2 SVGAGI come from the germline V gene. This CDR3 spans 12 amino acids. The V gene lost 7 bases and the J gene lost 7 bases, with 13 bases spanning the gap. The CDR3 loop is CASISRRDEAFF. The CDR3 DNA reads as TGTGCCAGCATATCTAGACGGGATGAAGCTTTCTTT.

The V call is TRBV25-1, the J call TRBJ2-2; 7 positions agree with TRBD1. V trimming: 7 bases; J trimming: 4 bases; junction bases outside the gene matches: 6. This CDR3 contains 14 residues. Germline CDR1 and CDR2: MGHDK and SYGVNS. CDR3: CASNRGRITGELFF. CDR3 sequence (DNA): TGTGCCAGCAACAGGGGTCGGATCACCGGGGAGCTGTTTTTT.

This clonotype has a count of ten or more. The chain employs TRBV7-2 and TRBJ1-1; D is uncertain. V lost 1 base to trimming and J lost 11 bases, with 11 bases between them. Germline CDR1 and CDR2: SGHTA and FQGNSA. The CDR3 has 12 amino acids. CDR3 coding DNA: TGTGCCAGCAGCTTAGTGTCCTCGGGGGCTTTCTTT. Protein: CASSLVSSGAFF.

J is TRBJ1-3 and V is TRBV9; TRBD1 might be the D (6 bases). Trimming stripped 3 bases from V and 1 base from J, with 17 bases between. CDR1 and CDR2 from the germline V gene are SGDLS and YYNGEE. The CDR3 loop spans 17 amino acids. The CDR3 region is CASSGGTTLKSGNTIYF. The CDR3 DNA sequence: TGTGCCAGCAGCGGCGGGACAACCCTAAAGTCTGGAAACACCATATATTTT.

This rearrangement joins TRBV20-1 to TRBJ2-7, with D unclear. CDR1 is DFQATT, CDR2 SNEGSKA, per germline (reference sequence). The CDR3 totals 10 residues. With 8 bases removed from V and 3 bases from J, the gap between germline ends came to 8 bases. CDR3 bases: TGCAGTCCGAACAGCTACGAGCAGTACTTC. This encodes CSPNSYEQYF.

The sample holds many counts of this clonotype. The genes are TRBV7-6 and TRBJ1-4, with D unresolved. CDR3 length: 18 amino acids. V lost 5 bases, J lost 7 bases, and 26 bases lay in between. Germline V gene sequence: CDR1 SGHVS, CDR2 FNYEAQ. The CDR3 coding sequence is TGTGCCAGCAGCCCAGAGGTCATAGCGAAAGGAGGAGGTGAAAAACTGTTTTTT. Its translation: CASSPEVIAKGGGEKLFF. The full variable domain, with the rest looked up from reference TRBV7-6 and TRBJ1-4, is GAGVSQSPRYKVTKRGQDVALRCDPISGHVSLYWYRQALGQGPEFLTYFNYEAQQDKSGLPNDRFSAERPEGSISTLTIQRTEQRDSAMYRCASSPEVIAKGGGEKLFFGSGTQLSVL.

The chain combines TRBV12-3 or TRBV12-4 with TRBJ1-5; tentatively, D is TRBD1 (5 bases). This CDR3 has 16 amino acids. Between the trimmed V and J ends, which lost 1 base and 4 bases, there was a span of 14 bases. The CDR3: CASSLDGAYGNQPQHF. CDR3 nucleotides: TGTGCCAGCAGTTTAGATGGGGCCTATGGTAATCAGCCCCAGCATTTT.

The chain has TRBV12-3 or TRBV12-4 and TRBJ2-5; D unresolved. V was pared by 6 bases and J by 3 bases, with 14 bases between. This CDR3 contains 14 residues. This chain's CDR3 is CASRPRLAEETQYF. CDR3 DNA: TGTGCCAGCAGGCCGAGATTAGCCGAAGAGACCCAGTACTTC.

The CDR3 DNA reads as TGCAGTGCTAGGGGACAGAAGTATGGAGAGACCCAGTACTTC. The encoded protein is CSARGQKYGETQYF. V gene TRBV20-1 combines with J gene TRBJ2-5, with TRBD1 matching over 7 bases. Germline loops: CDR1 DFQATT, CDR2 SNEGSKA (reference sequence). With 3 bases clipped from V and 4 bases from J, the junction kept 8 bases outside the gene matches. The CDR3 runs 14 residues.